This is a list of T cell receptor beta chains from one sample in a study of radiation and T cells in renal cell carcinoma. Produced via immunoSEQ multiplex PCR; TCRdb's table is partial and in-frame only. The data show 60,000 or so clones, with over 65% seen just once and approximately 6.6% held by the top ten. The sample was blood, taken from a patient whose treatment included radiotherapy and nephrectomy. These receptors were collected from a man aged 60 to 75 with renal cell carcinoma. Both conserved end residues are part of each CDR3. A D gene is named only where the DNA matches it firmly. Expanded clones get a size class; other rows say once, few or many, or leave the size out.

len	abundance	j_gene	v_gene	d_gene	CDR3aa	CDR3nt
14	.	TRBJ2-7	TRBV6-1	TRBD1	CASSLGQGSHEQYF	TGTGCCAGCAGTCTTGGACAGGGCTCGCACGAGCAGTACTTC
14	.	TRBJ2-7	TRBV9	TRBD2	CASSARLAGSEQYF	TGTGCCAGCAGCGCCAGACTAGCGGGGAGCGAGCAGTACTTC
17	.	TRBJ2-3	TRBV13	.	CASRILGSVSGTDTQYF	TGTGCCAGCAGAATTCTGGGGTCGGTCAGCGGAACAGATACGCAGTATTTT
14	.	TRBJ2-2	TRBV4-3	.	CASSVDSYTGELFF	TGCGCCAGCAGCGTTGACAGCTACACCGGGGAGCTGTTTTTT
12	.	TRBJ2-3	TRBV7-6	.	CASSFTADTQYF	TGTGCCAGCAGCTTTACAGCAGATACGCAGTATTTT
16	.	TRBJ2-7	TRBV4-3	.	CASSQDSAEGDYEQYF	TGCGCCAGCAGCCAAGATAGCGCAGAGGGGGACTACGAGCAGTACTTC
14	.	TRBJ1-2	TRBV7-8	.	CASSLDPGRPGYTF	TGTGCCAGCAGCTTAGACCCAGGGCGTCCTGGCTACACCTTC
13	.	TRBJ1-2	TRBV6-6	TRBD1	CASSTDSRGGYTF	TGTGCCAGCAGTACGGACAGCAGGGGGGGCTACACCTTC
18	.	TRBJ2-4	TRBV2	.	CASSEIGRFPGSKNIQYF	TGTGCCAGCAGTGAAATCGGCCGATTCCCCGGGTCCAAAAACATTCAGTACTTC
13	.	TRBJ1-1	TRBV6-1	.	CASRRRQNTEAFF	TGTGCCAGTCGTCGACGGCAGAACACTGAAGCTTTCTTT
13	many	TRBJ2-1	TRBV13	.	CASSSGGGYERFF	TGTGCCAGCAGCTCAGGGGGAGGTTACGAGCGGTTCTTC
15	few	TRBJ2-2	TRBV6-4	.	CASSDVGSGSGELFF	TGTGCCAGCAGTGACGTCGGGAGTGGCTCCGGGGAGCTGTTTTTT
15	.	TRBJ2-5	TRBV11-2	TRBD2	CASSHRTSDGETQYF	TGTGCCAGCAGTCACAGGACTAGCGACGGAGAGACCCAGTACTTC
17	.	TRBJ2-2	TRBV7-8	.	CASSRIRTAGSTGELFF	TGTGCCAGCAGCCGTATTCGGACAGCTGGTTCCACCGGGGAGCTGTTTTTT
16	many	TRBJ1-3	TRBV6-1	.	CASSEMAGLTGNTIYF	TGTGCCAGCAGTGAAATGGCAGGGTTGACTGGAAACACCATATATTTT
15	.	TRBJ2-1	TRBV7-2	TRBD2	CASSLLLAGRGEQFF	TGTGCCAGCAGCTTATTGCTAGCGGGACGAGGTGAGCAGTTCTTC
15	.	TRBJ2-2	TRBV11-3	TRBD1	CASSLVGQGAGELFF	TGTGCCAGCAGCTTAGTGGGACAGGGTGCCGGGGAGCTGTTTTTT
12	few	TRBJ1-1	TRBV2	TRBD1	CASGTVETEAFF	TGTGCCAGCGGGACAGTCGAGACTGAAGCTTTCTTT
16	once	TRBJ1-6	TRBV30	.	CAWSGQLTGLGSPLHF	TGTGCCTGGAGTGGACAACTCACAGGGCTGGGTTCACCCCTCCACTTT
14	.	TRBJ2-2	TRBV29-1	TRBD2	CSGGGLANTGELFF	TGCAGCGGAGGGGGACTAGCGAACACCGGGGAGCTGTTTTTT
15	once	TRBJ2-7	TRBV5-1	TRBD1	CASSLVLTGPYEQYF	TGCGCCAGCAGCTTGGTTTTGACAGGGCCCTACGAGCAGTACTTC
13	.	TRBJ2-3	TRBV10-3	.	CAIIAAGTDTQYF	TGTGCCATCATAGCTGCTGGCACAGATACGCAGTATTTT
13	many	TRBJ1-1	TRBV5-4	.	CASSAQENTEAFF	TGTGCCAGCAGCGCACAGGAGAACACTGAAGCTTTCTTT
14	.	TRBJ2-1	TRBV7-8	.	CASSVGGGVNEQFF	TGTGCCAGCAGCGTCGGAGGAGGGGTCAATGAGCAGTTCTTC
17	.	TRBJ2-1	TRBV5-1	TRBD2	CASSLGPRGRGYNEQFF	TGCGCCAGCAGCTTGGGGCCTCGCGGGAGGGGGTACAATGAGCAGTTCTTC
17	.	TRBJ2-3	TRBV9	TRBD2	CASSVGPAGGGADTQYF	TGTGCCAGCAGCGTAGGGCCAGCGGGAGGAGGCGCAGATACGCAGTATTTT
12	.	TRBJ2-2	TRBV10-1	.	CATRSNTGELFF	TGCGCCACCAGGTCCAACACCGGGGAGCTGTTTTTT
15	.	TRBJ2-7	TRBV7-2	TRBD1	CASSLGTGGNREQYF	TGTGCCAGCAGCTTAGGGACAGGGGGAAATCGCGAGCAGTACTTC
14	few	TRBJ1-4	TRBV9	TRBD1	CASSSRTGTEKLFF	TGTGCCAGCAGCTCCAGGACAGGGACTGAAAAACTGTTTTTT
13	.	TRBJ2-3	TRBV19	.	CASRGGAADTQYF	TGTGCCAGTAGGGGGGGGGCCGCAGATACGCAGTATTTT
16	.	TRBJ2-7	TRBV4-1	TRBD1	CASSQDYGTGYYEQYF	TGCGCCAGCAGCCAAGATTATGGGACAGGATACTACGAGCAGTACTTC
14	once	TRBJ2-5	TRBV6-7	.	CASSYGPSGETQYF	TGTGCCAGCAGTTACGGGCCCTCTGGGGAGACCCAGTACTTC
15	.	TRBJ2-6	TRBV30	.	CAWSGGASGANVLTF	TGTGCCTGGAGTGGGGGAGCCTCTGGGGCCAACGTCCTGACTTTC